These 23 T cell receptor beta chains came from one sample sequenced in a study of shared clonotypes between healthy human individuals. The assay was immunoSEQ multiplex PCR, and TCRdb's table has in-frame clones only and misses some. This sample has roughly 2.6 million clones, with around nine tenths found just once. The sequenced sample consisted of naive CD4+ T cells sorted from blood. Regarding subset: CD45RA+ positively selected. These TCRs come from a young man in good health.

The chain carries TRBV15 and TRBJ2-7, with 9 bases matching TRBD2. The CDR3 is 18 residues long. Germline CDR1 LNHNV, CDR2 YYDKDF (reference sequence). Germline trimming cut 3 bases from V and 5 bases from J; bases unmatched to any gene: 17. The chain's CDR3 is CATSSPGLGGRVSDEQYF. DNA of the CDR3: TGTGCCACCAGCAGCCCCGGCTTAGGCGGGAGGGTCAGCGACGAGCAGTACTTC. Combining the CDR3 with reference TRBV15 and TRBJ2-7 gives the whole variable domain DAMVIQNPRYQVTQFGKPVTLSCSQTLNHNVMYWYQQKSSQAPKLLFHYYDKDFNNEADTPDNFQSRRPNTSFCFLDIRSPGLGDTAMYLCATSSPGLGGRVSDEQYFGPGTRLTVT.

V usage is TRBV6-1 and J usage is TRBJ2-3; D is unclear. The CDR3 covers 15 residues. Germline values: CDR1 MNHNS, CDR2 SASEGT. Deletions cut 4 bases from V and 0 bases from J, with 11 bases between. For the CDR3, the DNA is TGTGCCAGCAGTGTGAACATTCTGAGCACAGATACGCAGTATTTT. Residues: CASSVNILSTDTQYF.

The chain carries TRBV25-1 and TRBJ1-1; D perhaps matches TRBD1 (5 bases). Trimming shortened V by 2 bases and J by 3 bases, and 7 bases separated the two germline ends. The V gene's germline CDR1 is MGHDK and CDR2 SYGVNS. The length of the CDR3 is 13 residues. CDR3 sequence (DNA): TGTGCCAGCAGTGAACAGGGATACACTGAAGCTTTCTTT. Its translation is CASSEQGYTEAFF.

This clone showed up just once. Mismatch with germline at one junction end may stem from a read error. The V call is TRBV7-7, the J call TRBJ2-5; 11 nucleotides match TRBD2. The CDR3 is 16 residues long. In germline, CDR1 is SSHAT, CDR2 FNYEAQ (reference sequence). The CDR3 loop reads CASSLATSGGQETQYF. The CDR3 nucleotides read TGTGCTAGCAGCTTAGCAACTAGCGGGGGTCAAGAGACCCAGTACTTC.

The chain is built from TRBV7-9 and TRBJ2-7; 11 nucleotides match TRBD2. Germline CDR1 SEHNR, CDR2 FQNEAQ (reference sequence). The CDR3 is 15 residues long. V lost 2 bases, J lost 3 bases, and 3 bases stayed unmatched. The CDR3 spells CASSLSSGGNYEQYF. For the CDR3, the DNA is TGTGCCAGCAGCTTATCTAGCGGGGGGAACTACGAGCAGTACTTC.

The chain is built from TRBV18 and TRBJ2-2, with D possibly being TRBD1 (6 bases). V lost 1 base, J lost 6 bases, and 15 bases lay in between. The CDR3 extends over 16 amino acids. In germline, CDR1 is KGHSH, CDR2 LQKENI. The CDR3 region is CASSPLQGRLPGELFF. The DNA of the CDR3 is TGTGCCAGCTCACCACTTCAGGGGCGATTACCCGGGGAGCTGTTTTTT.

This clone was observed once. J is TRBJ1-4 and V is TRBV28; perhaps TRBD1 as D (6 bases). With 1 base removed from V and 9 bases from J, the gap between germline ends came to 12 bases. Germline lookup yields CDR1 MDHEN and CDR2 SYDVKM. The CDR3 contains 14 residues. CDR3 sequence reads: CASSLLDTGKKLFF. CDR3 in DNA: TGTGCCAGCAGTTTATTAGACACAGGGAAAAAACTGTTTTTT.

This clone was seen a single time. The chain employs TRBV5-6 and TRBJ2-3; either TRBD1 or TRBD2 may supply D (7 bases each). The ends were cut back, 5 bases at V and 2 bases at J, with 18 bases in the middle. The CDR3 sequence is 16 residues long. CDR1 and CDR2 from the germline V gene are SGHDT and YYEEEE. The CDR3 DNA reads TGTGCCAGCAGGGCCAGGGGGAGGGTGGTCACAGATACGCAGTATTTT. It codes for CASRARGRVVTDTQYF.

The chain couples TRBV28 to TRBJ2-1; no reliable D call. V was trimmed by 6 bases and J by 6 bases, leaving 18 bases between them. Germline CDR1 is MDHEN and CDR2 is SYDVKM. The CDR3 length is 15 residues. The CDR3 reads CASRPRALVGNEQFF. The CDR3, as DNA: TGTGCCAGCAGGCCCCGGGCCCTGGTCGGCAATGAGCAGTTCTTC.

Only a few counts were recorded for this clone. Within the sample, other DNA sequences also encode this same CDR3. The chain links TRBV5-4 to TRBJ2-5; 8 bases line up with TRBD2. CDR1 is SGHNT and CDR2 is YYREEE in the germline V gene (reference sequence). The CDR3 length is 13 residues. Trimming cost V 0 bases and J 5 bases; bases outside gene matches: 0. CDR3 amino acids: CASSLAGGETQYF. The CDR3 DNA is TGTGCCAGCAGCTTGGCGGGGGGGGAGACCCAGTACTTC.

This chain connects TRBV28 to TRBJ1-4; D is perhaps TRBD1 (6 bases). The V and J ends lost 6 bases and 0 bases respectively, with 14 bases between them. This CDR3 contains 16 residues. Looked up from germline, CDR1 is MDHEN and CDR2 is SYDVKM. DNA of the CDR3: TGTGCCAGCAGAAGCTGGGGGGCTGCAACTAATGAAAAACTGTTTTTT. It codes for CASRSWGAATNEKLFF.

This clone has only one observation. The genes are TRBV27 and TRBJ2-5, with D perhaps matching TRBD1 (6 bases). The CDR3 has 15 residues. Germline loops: CDR1 MNHEY, CDR2 SMNVEV (reference sequence). Trimming removed 10 bases from V and 5 bases from J, with 23 bases in between. The CDR3 region has the DNA TGTGCCAACGTTGACAGGACGGAGTATCTGGAGACCCAGTACTTC. Amino acids: CANVDRTEYLETQYF.

This chain links TRBV10-3 with TRBJ1-5; maybe TRBD1 (5 bases). This CDR3 comprises 14 residues. Trimming left V 6 bases short and J 4 bases short, with 13 bases between. Germline values: CDR1 ENHRY, CDR2 SYGVKD. The CDR3 loop reads CAIRGDGKNQPQHF. The CDR3 nucleotides are TGTGCCATCAGGGGGGATGGAAAGAATCAGCCCCAGCATTTT.

This clone was observed a single time. V gene TRBV4-3 combines with J gene TRBJ2-1; D is possibly TRBD2 (7 bases). The V gene lost 1 base and the J gene lost 0 bases, with 16 bases spanning the gap. CDR1 is LGHNA, CDR2 YSLEER, per germline. The CDR3 is 18 amino acids. The CDR3 DNA reads TGCGCCAGCAGCCAAGTAGGGGGGGGCAGGAGCTCCTACAATGAGCAGTTCTTC. It specifies CASSQVGGGRSSYNEQFF.

The chain couples TRBV5-1 to TRBJ2-1; TRBD1 might be the D (6 bases). Looked up from germline, CDR1 is SGHRS and CDR2 is YFSETQ. The V end lost 4 bases, the J end lost 3 bases, and 8 bases lay between the germline ends. This CDR3 contains 13 residues. The DNA for the CDR3 is TGCGCCAGCAGCGCAGGGGTCTACAATGAGCAGTTCTTC. Translation: CASSAGVYNEQFF.

The V gene is TRBV7-9, the J gene TRBJ1-4; TRBD1 agrees at 10 bases. With 5 bases clipped from V and 0 bases from J, the junction kept 12 bases outside the gene matches. There are 19 residues in the CDR3. Germline CDR1 is SEHNR and CDR2 is FQNEAQ (reference sequence). CDR3 loop: CASSPYGGQGIATNEKLFF. Here the CDR3 DNA reads TGTGCCAGCAGCCCCTACGGGGGACAGGGGATTGCAACTAATGAAAAACTGTTTTTT.

This chain joins TRBV7-2 and TRBJ2-7; unclear D gene. The CDR3 contains 11 residues. V lost 1 base, J lost 8 bases, and 6 bases lay in between. CDR1 is SGHTA and CDR2 is FQGNSA in the germline V gene. CDR3 in amino acids: CASSLVAQQYF. CDR3 nucleotide sequence: TGTGCCAGCAGCTTAGTTGCCCAGCAGTACTTC.

Concerning this clone itself: Different DNA sequences within this sample yield the same CDR3. The rearrangement joins TRBV7-2 to TRBJ2-3; D ambiguous. Trimming removed 4 bases from V and 5 bases from J, with 4 bases in between. Germline V CDR1 and CDR2: SGHTA, FQGNSA. This CDR3 has 11 residues. The DNA of the CDR3 is TGTGCCAGCAGCTCCCGAGATACGCAGTATTTT. Protein: CASSSRDTQYF.

This clone appeared once. This chain links TRBV19 with TRBJ2-3; D call uncertain. Trimming stripped 1 base from V and 6 bases from J, with 8 bases between. CDR3 length: 13 amino acids. CDR1 is LNHDA, CDR2 SQIVND, per germline (reference sequence). CDR3 bases: TGTGCCAGTAGTATAGCAACTGCTGATACGCAGTATTTT. Its protein is CASSIATADTQYF.

The genes are TRBV7-9 and TRBJ1-4; 8 bases map to TRBD1. There are 16 residues in the CDR3. The germline V gene encodes CDR1 SEHNR and CDR2 FQNEAQ (reference sequence). The V segment lost 4 bases and the J segment 1 base; nucleotides outside the gene matches: 5. Here the CDR3 reads CASSSGQGVTNEKLFF. The CDR3 DNA sequence: TGTGCCAGCAGCTCAGGACAGGGAGTAACTAATGAAAAACTGTTTTTT.

A note on this clone: Other nucleotide sequences from this sample produce the same CDR3. The J gene is TRBJ2-5, the V gene TRBV2; no definite D call. Germline lookup yields CDR1 SNHLY and CDR2 FYNNEI. The V and J ends lost 8 bases and 2 bases respectively, with 3 bases between them. The CDR3 has 10 residues. CDR3 loop: CASRQETQYF. For the CDR3, the DNA is TGTGCCAGCCGACAAGAGACCCAGTACTTC. Full variable domain (remainder filled in from reference TRBV2 and TRBJ2-5): EPEVTQTPSHQVTQMGQEVILRCVPISNHLYFYWYRQILGQKVEFLVSFYNNEISEKSEIFDDQFSVERPDGSNFTLKIRSTKLEDSAMYFCASRQETQYFGPGTRLLVL.

This chain links TRBV6-1 with TRBJ2-5, with 8 bases matching TRBD1. The J segment lost 2 bases and the V segment lost 7 bases, leaving 3 bases of the junction unmatched. This CDR3 has 13 amino acids. In germline, CDR1 is MNHNS, CDR2 SASEGT. The CDR3 spells CASNRGEQETQYF. CDR3 DNA: TGTGCCAGCAACAGGGGGGAGCAAGAGACCCAGTACTTC.

The chain joins TRBV7-2 to TRBJ1-3; D remains ambiguous. V was trimmed by 1 base and J by 0 bases, leaving 10 bases between them. The CDR3 is 16 residues long. CDR1 SGHTA and CDR2 FQGNSA come from the germline V gene. The CDR3 here is CASSLVGADSGNTIYF. CDR3 bases: TGTGCCAGCAGCTTAGTAGGAGCAGACTCTGGAAACACCATATATTTT.